A selection of T cell receptor beta chains follows, all from one sample in a study of T cell responses to AZD1222 COVID-19 vaccine. Generated by immunoSEQ multiplex PCR, the TCRdb table keeps only in-frame clones and is missing some. The table records more than 95,000 clones, around 89% of them present only once. Sequences were derived from peripheral blood, sampled on day 0 of AZD1222 vaccination. Receptor source: an adult in good health. Each CDR3 is given with its conserved first and last residue. Fields, in order: V gene, clone size, D gene, J gene, CDR3 DNA, CDR3 protein. A D gene is named only where the DNA matches it firmly. Clone size is shown for a subset of rows, as once, few, many or a class of expanded clone.

V gene: TRBV2
clone size: once
D gene: -
J gene: TRBJ2-3
CDR3 DNA: TGTGCCAGCAGTACTAGCACAGATACGCAGTATTTT
CDR3 protein: CASSTSTDTQYF

V gene: TRBV19
clone size: -
D gene: TRBD2
J gene: TRBJ2-3
CDR3 DNA: TGTGCCAGTAGTATCTCTGGGACTAGCGCCCCAGATACGCAGTATTTT
CDR3 protein: CASSISGTSAPDTQYF

V gene: TRBV28
clone size: -
D gene: -
J gene: TRBJ1-3
CDR3 DNA: TGTGCCAGCAGCCCCTCTGGGGGAAACACCATATATTTT
CDR3 protein: CASSPSGGNTIYF

V gene: TRBV19
clone size: -
D gene: -
J gene: TRBJ1-5
CDR3 DNA: TGTGCCAGTAGTAAGATAAGCAATCAGCCCCAGCATTTT
CDR3 protein: CASSKISNQPQHF

V gene: TRBV28
clone size: -
D gene: -
J gene: TRBJ1-2
CDR3 DNA: TGTGCCAGCAGTTTACCCTTCTTTAAGGGCTATGGCTACACCTTC
CDR3 protein: CASSLPFFKGYGYTF

V gene: TRBV28
clone size: -
D gene: -
J gene: TRBJ2-2
CDR3 DNA: TGTGCCAGCAGCCCGCGGCTCGGGTTCTACACCGGGGAGCTGTTTTTT
CDR3 protein: CASSPRLGFYTGELFF

V gene: TRBV6-5
clone size: -
D gene: -
J gene: TRBJ2-1
CDR3 DNA: TGTGCCAGCAGGGTGAGCTCCTACAATGAGCAGTTCTTC
CDR3 protein: CASRVSSYNEQFF

V gene: TRBV10-3
clone size: few
D gene: -
J gene: TRBJ2-2
CDR3 DNA: TGTGCCATCACGCGACAGACCACCGGGGAGCTGTTTTTT
CDR3 protein: CAITRQTTGELFF

V gene: TRBV11-3
clone size: -
D gene: -
J gene: TRBJ2-1
CDR3 DNA: TGTGCCAGCAGCCAGGGGGGCACCTACAATGAGCAGTTCTTC
CDR3 protein: CASSQGGTYNEQFF

V gene: TRBV5-1
clone size: -
D gene: -
J gene: TRBJ2-1
CDR3 DNA: TGCGCCAGCAGCTTGTTGCCCAGACCGGCGGAAAATGAGCAGTTCTTC
CDR3 protein: CASSLLPRPAENEQFF

V gene: TRBV28
clone size: -
D gene: TRBD1
J gene: TRBJ2-2
CDR3 DNA: TGTGCCAGCAGTTTATTACAGGGGGGCGACGGCGGGGAGCTGTTTTTT
CDR3 protein: CASSLLQGGDGGELFF

V gene: TRBV7-9
clone size: -
D gene: -
J gene: TRBJ2-1
CDR3 DNA: TGTGCCAGCAGCTTAGAAACTGGGAGCGCCTACAATGAGCAGTTCTTC
CDR3 protein: CASSLETGSAYNEQFF

V gene: TRBV7-7
clone size: -
D gene: TRBD2
J gene: TRBJ2-1
CDR3 DNA: TGTGCCAGCACCCCGGGACTAGCGGATTACAATGAGCAGTTCTTC
CDR3 protein: CASTPGLADYNEQFF

V gene: TRBV6-6
clone size: -
D gene: -
J gene: TRBJ1-2
CDR3 DNA: TGTGCCAGCACAAGGGGAAGCTATGGCTACACCTTC
CDR3 protein: CASTRGSYGYTF

V gene: TRBV3-1/TRBV3-2
clone size: -
D gene: -
J gene: TRBJ2-2
CDR3 DNA: TGTGCCAGCAGCCAAGTATCCGGGAACACCGGGGAGCTGTTTTTT
CDR3 protein: CASSQVSGNTGELFF

V gene: TRBV25-1
clone size: -
D gene: -
J gene: TRBJ2-7
CDR3 DNA: TGTGCCAGCACCGGAGGTTATGGCGAGCAGTACTTC
CDR3 protein: CASTGGYGEQYF

V gene: TRBV4-1
clone size: few
D gene: -
J gene: TRBJ1-2
CDR3 DNA: TGCGCCAGCAGCCAAGACCCCTCCCCCTCGGAACGTGGGTATGGCTACACCTTC
CDR3 protein: CASSQDPSPSERGYGYTF